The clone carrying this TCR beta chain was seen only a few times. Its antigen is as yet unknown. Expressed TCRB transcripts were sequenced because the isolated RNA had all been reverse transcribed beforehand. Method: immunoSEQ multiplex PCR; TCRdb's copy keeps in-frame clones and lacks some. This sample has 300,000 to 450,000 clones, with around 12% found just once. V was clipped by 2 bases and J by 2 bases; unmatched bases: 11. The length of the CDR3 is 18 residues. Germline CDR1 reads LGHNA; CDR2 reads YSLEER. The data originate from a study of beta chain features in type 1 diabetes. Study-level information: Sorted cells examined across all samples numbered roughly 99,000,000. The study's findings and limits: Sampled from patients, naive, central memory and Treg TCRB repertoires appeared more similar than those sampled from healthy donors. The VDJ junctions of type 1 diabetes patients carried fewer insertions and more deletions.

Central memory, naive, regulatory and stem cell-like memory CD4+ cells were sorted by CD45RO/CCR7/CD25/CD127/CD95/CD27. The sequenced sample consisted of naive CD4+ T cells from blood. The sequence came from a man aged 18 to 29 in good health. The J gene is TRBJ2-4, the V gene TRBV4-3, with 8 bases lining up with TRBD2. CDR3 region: CASSQQVAGLRSKNIQYF. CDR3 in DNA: TGCGCCAGCAGCCAACAGGTAGCGGGACTAAGATCCAAAAACATTCAGTACTTC.